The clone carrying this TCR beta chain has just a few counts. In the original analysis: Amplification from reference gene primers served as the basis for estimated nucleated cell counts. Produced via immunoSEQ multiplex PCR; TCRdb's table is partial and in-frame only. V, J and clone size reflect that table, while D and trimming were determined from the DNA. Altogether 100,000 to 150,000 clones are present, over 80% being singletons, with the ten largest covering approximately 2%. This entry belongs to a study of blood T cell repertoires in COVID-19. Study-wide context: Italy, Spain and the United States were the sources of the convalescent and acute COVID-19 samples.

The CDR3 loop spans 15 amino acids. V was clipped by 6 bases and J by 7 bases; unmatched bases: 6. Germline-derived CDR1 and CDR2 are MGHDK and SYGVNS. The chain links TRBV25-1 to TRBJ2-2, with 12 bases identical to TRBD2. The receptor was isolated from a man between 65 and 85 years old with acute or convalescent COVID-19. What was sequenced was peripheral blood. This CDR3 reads CASRASGGVGGELFF. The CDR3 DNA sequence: TGTGCCAGCAGAGCTAGCGGGGGGGTCGGCGGGGAGCTGTTTTTT.